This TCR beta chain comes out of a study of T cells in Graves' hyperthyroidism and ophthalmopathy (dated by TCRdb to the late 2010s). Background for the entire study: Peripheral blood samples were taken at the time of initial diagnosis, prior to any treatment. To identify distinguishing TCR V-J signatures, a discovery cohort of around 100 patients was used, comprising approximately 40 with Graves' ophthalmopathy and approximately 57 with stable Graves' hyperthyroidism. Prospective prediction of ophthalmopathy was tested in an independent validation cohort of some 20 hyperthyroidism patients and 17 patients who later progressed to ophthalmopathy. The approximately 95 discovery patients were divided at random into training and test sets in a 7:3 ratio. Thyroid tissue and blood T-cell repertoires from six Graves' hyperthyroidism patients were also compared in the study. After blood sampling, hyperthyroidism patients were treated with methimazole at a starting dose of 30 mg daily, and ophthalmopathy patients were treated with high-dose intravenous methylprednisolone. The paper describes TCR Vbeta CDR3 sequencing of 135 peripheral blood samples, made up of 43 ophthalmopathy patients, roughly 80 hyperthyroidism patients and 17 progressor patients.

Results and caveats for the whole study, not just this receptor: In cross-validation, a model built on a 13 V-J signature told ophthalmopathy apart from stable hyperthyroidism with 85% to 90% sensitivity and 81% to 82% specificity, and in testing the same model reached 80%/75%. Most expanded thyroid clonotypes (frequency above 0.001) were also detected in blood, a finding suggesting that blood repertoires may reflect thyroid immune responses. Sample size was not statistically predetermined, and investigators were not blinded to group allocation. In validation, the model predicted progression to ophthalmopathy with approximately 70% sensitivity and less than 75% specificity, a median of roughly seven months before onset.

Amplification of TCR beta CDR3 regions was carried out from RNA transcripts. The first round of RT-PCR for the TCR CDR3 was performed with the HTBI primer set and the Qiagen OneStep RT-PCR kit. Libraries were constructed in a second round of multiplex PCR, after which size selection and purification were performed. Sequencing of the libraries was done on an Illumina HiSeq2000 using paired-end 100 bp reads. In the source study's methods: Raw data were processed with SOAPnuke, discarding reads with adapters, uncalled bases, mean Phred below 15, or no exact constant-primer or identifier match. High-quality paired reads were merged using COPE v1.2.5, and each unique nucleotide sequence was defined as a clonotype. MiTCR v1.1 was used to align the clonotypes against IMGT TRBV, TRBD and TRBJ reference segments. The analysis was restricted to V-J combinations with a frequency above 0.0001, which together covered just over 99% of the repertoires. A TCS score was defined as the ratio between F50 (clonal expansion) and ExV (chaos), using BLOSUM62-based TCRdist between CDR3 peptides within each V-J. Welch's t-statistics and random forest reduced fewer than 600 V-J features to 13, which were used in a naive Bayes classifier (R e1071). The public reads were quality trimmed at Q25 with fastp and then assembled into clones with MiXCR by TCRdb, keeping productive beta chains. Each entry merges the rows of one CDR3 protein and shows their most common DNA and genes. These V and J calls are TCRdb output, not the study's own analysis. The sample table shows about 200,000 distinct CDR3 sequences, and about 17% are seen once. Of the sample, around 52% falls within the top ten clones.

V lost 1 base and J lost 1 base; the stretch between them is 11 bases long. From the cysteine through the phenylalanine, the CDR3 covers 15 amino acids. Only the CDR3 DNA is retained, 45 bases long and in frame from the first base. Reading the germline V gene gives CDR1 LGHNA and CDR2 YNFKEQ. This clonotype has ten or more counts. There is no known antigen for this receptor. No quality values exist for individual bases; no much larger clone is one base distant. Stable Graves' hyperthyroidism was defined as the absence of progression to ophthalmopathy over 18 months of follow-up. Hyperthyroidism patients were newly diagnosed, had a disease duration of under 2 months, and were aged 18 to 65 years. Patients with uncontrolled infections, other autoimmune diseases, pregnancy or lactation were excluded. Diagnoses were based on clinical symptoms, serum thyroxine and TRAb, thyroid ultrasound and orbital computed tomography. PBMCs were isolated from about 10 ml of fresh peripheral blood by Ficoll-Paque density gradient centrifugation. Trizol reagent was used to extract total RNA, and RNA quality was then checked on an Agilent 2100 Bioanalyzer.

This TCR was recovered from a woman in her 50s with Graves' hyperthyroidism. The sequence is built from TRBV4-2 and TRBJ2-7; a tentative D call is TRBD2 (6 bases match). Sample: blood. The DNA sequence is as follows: TGTGCCAGCAGCCAAGTAGCGGACCAATCCTACGAGCAGTACTTC. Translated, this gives CASSQVADQSYEQYF.